This entry describes one T cell receptor beta chain. As yet, its antigen is unknown. Sequenced by immunoSEQ multiplex PCR; TCRdb stores in-frame clones only, minus some. This table holds fewer than 800,000 clones, 92% found once. This sample is drawn from a study of shared clonotypes between healthy human individuals. The study's findings and limits: Among a few donors, approximately 4.6% of naive CD4 clonotypes were found in common.

The CDR3 sequence is 13 residues long. Germline assignment: CDR1 SQVTM and CDR2 ANQGSEA. V shed 5 bases and J 6 bases; nucleotides not matched to a gene: 7. Terminally differentiated effector memory CD45RA+ cells were excluded by CCR7 positive selection of CD45RO-negative cells. The receptor was derived from a man aged 25 to 40 in good health. The chain combines TRBV29-1 with TRBJ2-7, with 10 bases aligning to TRBD2. Sequencing was done on a sample of naive CD8+ T cells sorted from blood. The CDR3 nucleotides read TGCAGCGTTCGGGCTAGCGGGAGCGGCGAGCAGTACTTC. It yields the protein CSVRASGSGEQYF.